The sequence of this TCR beta chain was determined in a study of PD-1 blockade in classical Hodgkin lymphoma. Study results and caveats: By cycle point C4D1, TCR diversity had risen significantly in CD4+ cells (but not CD8+ cells). Relapsed/refractory patients reportedly had the lowest baseline TCR diversity, below newly diagnosed patients, who were below healthy donors.

Germline V CDR1 and CDR2: MNHEY, SMNVEV (reference sequence). The V and J ends lost 8 bases and 3 bases respectively, with 13 bases between them. This CDR3 is built from 13 residues. This clone turned up a few times. What it binds is unknown. Time point given: cycle 4 day 1 (C4D1), after around six weeks of nivolumab. All trial patients relapsed after autologous stem cell transplantation. The method was immunoSEQ multiplex PCR; TCRdb's version includes in-frame clones alone and lacks a portion of them. This sample has over 20,000 clones, with 80% found just once. The clonotype comes from a human donor with classical Hodgkin lymphoma. The input for sequencing was peripheral blood mononuclear cells (PBMCs), taken before the fourth cycle of nivolumab. The chain has TRBV27 and TRBJ1-1; D is possibly TRBD1 (5 bases). CDR3 coding DNA: TGTGCCAGCGGGACGGCGGGGGACACTGAAGCTTTCTTT. It codes for CASGTAGDTEAFF.